The 7 T cell receptor beta chains below all came from one sample that was sequenced in a study of shared clonotypes between healthy human individuals. Sequencing used immunoSEQ multiplex PCR; TCRdb keeps in-frame clones, though not all of them. The profile covers hundreds of thousands of clones, with about 80% appearing a single time and more than 1.5% taken by the ten largest. Sequenced sample: memory CD4+ T cells sorted from blood. The sample's subset: CD45RA-negative fraction. These receptor sequences come from a woman aged 25-40 years in good health.

The V call is TRBV7-9, the J call TRBJ1-4; no reliable D call. Germline loops: CDR1 SEHNR, CDR2 FQNEAQ (reference sequence). The germline V and J ends were trimmed by 1 base and 3 bases, with 3 bases remaining between them. This CDR3 has 13 amino acids. CDR3 nucleotides: TGTGCCAGCAGCTTAGAGGCTAATGAAAAACTGTTTTTT. Translated: CASSLEANEKLFF.

The genes are TRBV10-2 and TRBJ1-5; a possible D gene is TRBD1 (5 bases). V lost 7 bases and J lost 4, with 11 bases in between. Germline values: CDR1 WSHSY, CDR2 SAAADI. The CDR3 runs 13 residues. The CDR3 sequence: CASNLGQNQPQHF. In DNA, the CDR3 is TGCGCCAGCAATTTAGGACAAAATCAGCCCCAGCATTTT.

The rearrangement joins TRBV10-2 to TRBJ2-7; 11 nucleotides align to TRBD1. The CDR3 totals 15 residues. Germline V CDR1 and CDR2: WSHSY, SAAADI. V lost 5 bases and J lost 7; bases outside the gene matches: 10. The CDR3 spells CASSQQPGQGGEQYF. As DNA, the CDR3 is TGCGCCAGCAGTCAGCAACCGGGACAGGGGGGGGAGCAGTACTTC.

With respect to this clone: Other DNA sequences in the sample encode the same CDR3. This rearrangement joins TRBV5-4 to TRBJ2-7, with D hard to call. CDR1 is SGHNT, CDR2 YYREEE, per germline (reference sequence). CDR3 length: 11 amino acids. Trimming took off 3 bases at V and 3 bases at J, with 4 bases between the two ends. The CDR3 region is CASSSDYEQYF. The CDR3 nucleotides are TGTGCCAGCAGCTCGGACTACGAGCAGTACTTC.

In this sample, this clone turned up a few times. This chain connects TRBV28 to TRBJ2-4; D not resolved. Trimming pared 6 bases from V and 9 bases from J, leaving 15 bases between. The CDR3 length is 13 residues. Per germline, CDR1 MDHEN and CDR2 SYDVKM. The CDR3 protein is CASSFSASGIQYF. The DNA of the CDR3 is TGTGCCAGCAGCTTTAGTGCGTCGGGCATTCAGTACTTC. Complete variable domain (other parts from reference TRBV28 and TRBJ2-4): DVKVTQSSRYLVKRTGEKVFLECVQDMDHENMFWYRQDPGLGLRLIYFSYDVKMKEKGDIPEGYSVSREKKERFSLILESASTNQTSMYLCASSFSASGIQYFGAGTRLSVL.

As regards this clone: The sample has other DNA sequences that encode this CDR3 too. The genes are TRBV28 and TRBJ2-7; no reliable D call. Germline loops: CDR1 MDHEN, CDR2 SYDVKM. V was trimmed by 5 bases and J by 2 bases, leaving 4 bases between them. The CDR3 runs to 11 residues. The CDR3 here is CASSLTYEQYF. The CDR3 DNA sequence: TGTGCCAGCAGTCTCACCTACGAGCAGTACTTC.

The V gene is TRBV2, the J gene TRBJ2-7; D gene unclear. This CDR3 has 12 residues. Germline-derived CDR1 and CDR2 are SNHLY and FYNNEI. V gave up 3 bases and J gave up 9 bases, with 12 bases separating them. Here the CDR3 reads CASSDLSRGQYF. The CDR3 region has the DNA TGTGCCAGCAGTGACTTATCCCGCGGGCAGTACTTC.